These 20 T cell receptor beta chains were all obtained from the same sample, sequenced in a study of blood T cells in healthy people across ages. Next came a second PCR, run for about 6 to 12 cycles, which used a sample-barcoded 5' primer along with a J-beta primer mix. TCRdb passed the 5' RACE reads through MiXCR, listing each CDR3 protein once. The sample shows around 790,000 distinct CDR3 sequences, about 42% of them seen only once. Sequenced sample: blood. These receptors were taken from a man aged 60 to 75 in good health.

Remarks on this clonotype: At one end the junction does not follow the germline gene, possibly because of a read error. The V gene is TRBV28, the J gene TRBJ2-7; 16 bases match TRBD2. TRBJ2-5 matches the DNA end more closely, so the J call is doubtful. CDR1 and CDR2 (germline): MDHEN, SYDVKM. The CDR3 length is 15 residues. The DNA of the CDR3 is TGTGCCGGCAGTTCAGGGACTAGCGGGGGGGGGACCCAGTACTTC. Protein sequence: CAGSSGTSGGGTQYF.

The chain is built from TRBV20-1 and TRBJ2-1; 7 bases fit TRBD2. CDR3 size: 17 residues. Unmatched junction bases numbered 12, after V lost 2 bases and J lost 2 bases. Germline V gives CDR1 DFQATT, CDR2 SNEGSKA (reference sequence). CDR3 region: CSARLVQRGHAYNEQFF. CDR3 nucleotides: TGCAGTGCTAGATTGGTCCAGCGGGGCCATGCCTACAATGAGCAGTTCTTC.

This clonotype was counted between two and nine times. The chain couples TRBV10-3 to TRBJ1-2, with D hard to call. V lost 0 bases and J lost 9, with 8 bases in between. The CDR3 has 12 amino acids. Per the germline V gene, CDR1 is ENHRY and CDR2 is SYGVKD. The CDR3 sequence is CAISESGVRYTF. In nucleotides, the CDR3 is TGTGCCATCAGTGAGTCCGGGGTTCGCTACACCTTC.

This clonotype was seen a few times. The V call is TRBV13, the J call TRBJ2-1, with 11 bases fitting TRBD2. The ends lost 1 base at V and 8 bases at J; junction bases unmatched: 10. The CDR3 runs 17 residues. Per the germline V gene, CDR1 is PRHDT and CDR2 is FYEKMQ (reference sequence). CDR3 sequence: CASSLALSGGAFDEQFF. CDR3 coding DNA: TGTGCCAGCAGCTTAGCCCTTAGCGGGGGGGCCTTCGATGAGCAGTTCTTC.

This chain connects TRBV20-1 to TRBJ2-1; D is perhaps TRBD2 (7 bases). Germline V CDR1 and CDR2: DFQATT, SNEGSKA (reference sequence). The V and J ends lost 4 bases and 7 bases respectively, with 17 bases between them. The length of the CDR3 is 14 residues. CDR3 sequence reads: CSAKHGEGGNEQFF. In DNA, the CDR3 is TGCAGTGCTAAACACGGGGAGGGGGGAAATGAGCAGTTCTTC.

This clonotype has only a few counts. The J gene is TRBJ2-7, the V gene TRBV20-1, with 7 bases fitting TRBD1. V lost 3 bases, J lost 2 bases, and 16 bases stayed unmatched. This CDR3 has 17 residues. Looked up from germline, CDR1 is DFQATT and CDR2 is SNEGSKA (reference sequence). The CDR3 sequence is CSASRPARQGLAYEQYF. The CDR3 DNA reads TGCAGTGCTAGTCGCCCGGCGAGACAGGGTTTAGCCTACGAGCAGTACTTC.

The chain couples TRBV7-9 to TRBJ1-5, with TRBD1 as a possible D gene (6 bases). V lost 2 bases and J lost 3, with 11 bases in between. Germline lookup yields CDR1 SEHNR and CDR2 FQNEAQ (reference sequence). This CDR3 region has 15 residues. CDR3 sequence: CASSLNTGNNQPQHF. CDR3 bases: TGTGCCAGCAGCTTAAATACAGGGAACAATCAGCCCCAGCATTTT.

This clonotype was recorded only once. This chain connects TRBV24-1 to TRBJ2-3; D possibly corresponds to TRBD1 (5 bases). The CDR3 loop spans 13 amino acids. The germline gives CDR1 KGHDR, CDR2 SFDVKD. Trimming removed 7 bases from V and 3 bases from J, with 10 bases in between. The CDR3 sequence is CATSAPGTDTQYF. The CDR3 DNA sequence: TGTGCCACCAGCGCGCCAGGGACAGATACGCAGTATTTT.

This clonotype was seen more than once but under ten times. The chain links TRBV9 to TRBJ2-3, with TRBD2 matching over 9 bases. The germline V gene has CDR1 SGDLS and CDR2 YYNGEE. With V trimmed by 7 bases and J by 0 bases, 6 bases remained unmatched. The CDR3 is made up of 15 amino acids. The CDR3 nucleotides are TGTGCCAGCGCGGGGGGGCGTACTAGCACAGATACGCAGTATTTT. Its translation: CASAGGRTSTDTQYF.

The rearrangement joins TRBV29-1 to TRBJ2-7, with D possibly being TRBD1 (6 bases). The germline CDR1 and CDR2 sequences are SQVTM and ANQGSEA. This CDR3 comprises 11 residues. V dropped 4 bases and J dropped 5 bases, with 9 bases sitting between them. The CDR3 DNA is TGCAGCGTTGGACAGGCCCACGAGCAGTACTTC. Translation: CSVGQAHEQYF.

The chain couples TRBV29-1 to TRBJ1-4; D gene ambiguous. Trimming stripped 3 bases from V and 0 bases from J, with 8 bases between. This CDR3 region has 14 residues. CDR1 and CDR2 from the germline V gene are SQVTM and ANQGSEA. The CDR3 DNA is TGCAGCGTTGAGTCGGTTGCAACTAATGAAAAACTGTTTTTT. The encoded protein is CSVESVATNEKLFF. Supplemented by reference TRBV29-1 and TRBJ1-4, the full variable domain reads SAVISQKPSRDICQRGTSLTIQCQVDSQVTMMFWYRQQPGQSLTLIATANQGSEATYESGFVIDKFPISRPNLTFSTLTVSNMSPEDSSIYLCSVESVATNEKLFFGSGTQLSVL.

This sequence joins TRBV20-1 and TRBJ2-1, with D hard to call. The germline V and J ends were trimmed by 4 bases and 8 bases, with 21 bases remaining between them. Germline V gene lookup returns CDR1 DFQATT and CDR2 SNEGSKA (reference sequence). This CDR3 region has 15 residues. CDR3 loop: CSATPQATEIYEQFF. CDR3 in DNA: TGCAGTGCTACACCCCAGGCAACCGAGATCTATGAGCAGTTCTTC.

The table lists this clonotype with many counts. V and J are TRBV16 and TRBJ1-4; D remains ambiguous. Trimming removed 5 bases from V and 8 bases from J, with 9 bases in between. Germline CDR1 is KGHSY and CDR2 is FQNENV. The CDR3 sequence is 12 residues long. The DNA of the CDR3 is TGTGCCAGCAGCTTATCGAACGAAAAACTGTTTTTT. It specifies CASSLSNEKLFF.

Concerning this clonotype itself: This may be a read error: a much more frequent sequence differs by one nucleotide. The chain employs TRBV10-1 and TRBJ2-1; 7 bases are a match to TRBD2. Per the germline V gene, CDR1 is WNHNN and CDR2 is SYGVQD (reference sequence). The V segment lost 3 bases and the J segment 7 bases; nucleotides outside the gene matches: 9. The CDR3 covers 15 residues. The CDR3: CASSETGGGRNEQFF. CDR3 DNA: TGCGCCAGCAGTGAAACTGGCGGGGGTAGGAATGAGCAGTTCTTC.

The V gene is TRBV6-2 or TRBV6-3, the J gene TRBJ2-5; TRBD2 agrees at 7 bases. Trimming removed 5 bases from V and 2 bases from J; junction bases left unmatched: 5. CDR1 is MNHEY and CDR2 is SVGEGT in the germline V gene. The CDR3 spans 14 residues. CDR3 sequence reads: CASSTGTIQETQYF. The CDR3 DNA reads TGTGCCAGCAGTACCGGGACTATACAAGAGACCCAGTACTTC.

The rearrangement joins TRBV4-1 to TRBJ2-3; D may be TRBD1 (6 bases). CDR1 MGHRA and CDR2 YSYEKL come from the germline V gene. Between the trimmed V and J ends, which lost 2 bases and 4 bases, there was a span of 13 bases. The CDR3 covers 15 residues. The CDR3 loop reads CASSQIGQGSDTQYF. The CDR3 region has the DNA TGCGCCAGCAGCCAAATTGGGCAGGGGTCAGATACGCAGTATTTT.

This clonotype has a handful of counts. The chain carries TRBV12-3 or TRBV12-4 and TRBJ1-2; 8 bases align to TRBD1. Losses at the gene ends were 1 base for V and 7 bases for J; bases not matched to a gene: 5. The CDR3 length is 14 residues. The DNA for the CDR3 is TGTGCCAGCAGTTTAGAGGCAGGGGGCCTTGGCTACACCTTC. It translates to CASSLEAGGLGYTF.

The rearrangement links TRBV29-1 to TRBJ1-1; D possibly corresponds to TRBD1 (5 bases). V lost 8 bases and J lost 3, with 16 bases in between. This CDR3 region has 13 residues. CDR1 and CDR2 from the germline V gene are SQVTM and ANQGSEA. CDR3 protein: CSSKWGVDTEAFF. CDR3 DNA sequence: TGCAGCTCAAAGTGGGGGGTGGACACTGAAGCTTTCTTT.

This clonotype was detected a few times. The chain is built from TRBV20-1 and TRBJ2-7, with 9 bases aligning to TRBD2. From germline, CDR1 is DFQATT and CDR2 SNEGSKA (reference sequence). V shed 3 bases and J 2 bases; nucleotides not matched to a gene: 8. This CDR3 has 15 residues. The CDR3 protein is CSASPPSGATYEQYF. In nucleotides, the CDR3 is TGCAGTGCTAGTCCTCCTAGCGGGGCAACCTACGAGCAGTACTTC.

This clonotype was observed once. CDR3 amino acids: CASSLGLQDTQYF. CDR3 bases: TGTGCCAGCAGCTTAGGCTTACAAGATACGCAGTATTTT. The V call is TRBV7-8, the J call TRBJ2-3; D remains ambiguous. Trimming took off 1 base at V and 5 bases at J, with 7 bases between the two ends. Germline values: CDR1 SGHVS, CDR2 FQNEAQ. The length of the CDR3 is 13 residues.